This T cell receptor (beta chain) was obtained from a study of T cells in Graves' hyperthyroidism and ophthalmopathy. In its sample, this clonotype was seen many times. Antigen: not known. Study results and limitations: Before onset, ophthalmopathy was predicted by the model a median around 6.5 months earlier.

Researchers took RNA transcripts and amplified the TCR beta CDR3 regions from them. HTBI primers were used for first-round RT-PCR of the TCR CDR3. TCRdb processed the multiplex PCR reads anew with MiXCR; each CDR3 protein has one entry. Of around 390,000 distinct CDR3 sequences listed, roughly 14% are singletons. Ophthalmopathy cases scored 3 or more on the Clinical Activity Score and 4 or more on NOSPECS grade, with duration below 3 months. Exclusion of patients followed from uncontrolled infection, other autoimmune disease, pregnancy or lactation. Clinical symptoms, serum thyroxine and TRAb, thyroid ultrasound and orbital computed tomography were used for the diagnoses. The CDR3 has 16 residues. Trimming cost V 3 bases and J 4 bases; bases outside gene matches: 8. Germline V gene sequence: CDR1 KGHDR, CDR2 SFDVKD.

The source material was blood. The genes are TRBV24-1 and TRBJ1-2; TRBD1 aligns across 9 bases. The sequence came from a woman aged 25-40 years with Graves' ophthalmopathy. The CDR3 is CATSDPLGQGPYGYTF. Here the CDR3 DNA reads TGTGCCACCAGTGATCCCCTGGGACAGGGTCCCTATGGCTACACCTTC.